What follows describes a single TCR beta chain. Its antigen is unknown. 13 Jbeta primers and 60 Vbeta primers were used for the PCR. The protocol was immunoSEQ multiplex PCR, while the TCRdb copy is restricted to in-frame clones and leaves out a portion. Of approximately 140,000 clones listed, 65% to 90% are singletons. These data belong to a study of cytomegalovirus exposure and HLA in healthy donors. General study results and limits: The study designated fewer than 200 TCR beta chains cytomegalovirus-associated. Later on, an analysis tied 15,000 to 20,000 TCR beta sequences to HLA alleles at 0.05 false discovery rate. Association of a missense DCLRE1C variant with TCR beta V- and J-gene trimming was reported in a later analysis.

Sampled while nominally healthy, donors likely had unrecorded immune exposures. The CDR3 runs 13 residues. V was shortened by 3 bases and J by 8 bases, with 12 bases between the two germline ends. Germline CDR1 SGHRS, CDR2 YFSETQ. This TCR came from a girl aged 2 to 9 in good health and CMV-seronegative. Specimen: PBMCs. The chain recombines TRBV5-1 with TRBJ2-1; no firm D call. In DNA form, the CDR3 reads TGCGCCAGCAGCTCGGAGAAGGCGTATGAGCAGTTCTTC. It yields the protein CASSSEKAYEQFF.